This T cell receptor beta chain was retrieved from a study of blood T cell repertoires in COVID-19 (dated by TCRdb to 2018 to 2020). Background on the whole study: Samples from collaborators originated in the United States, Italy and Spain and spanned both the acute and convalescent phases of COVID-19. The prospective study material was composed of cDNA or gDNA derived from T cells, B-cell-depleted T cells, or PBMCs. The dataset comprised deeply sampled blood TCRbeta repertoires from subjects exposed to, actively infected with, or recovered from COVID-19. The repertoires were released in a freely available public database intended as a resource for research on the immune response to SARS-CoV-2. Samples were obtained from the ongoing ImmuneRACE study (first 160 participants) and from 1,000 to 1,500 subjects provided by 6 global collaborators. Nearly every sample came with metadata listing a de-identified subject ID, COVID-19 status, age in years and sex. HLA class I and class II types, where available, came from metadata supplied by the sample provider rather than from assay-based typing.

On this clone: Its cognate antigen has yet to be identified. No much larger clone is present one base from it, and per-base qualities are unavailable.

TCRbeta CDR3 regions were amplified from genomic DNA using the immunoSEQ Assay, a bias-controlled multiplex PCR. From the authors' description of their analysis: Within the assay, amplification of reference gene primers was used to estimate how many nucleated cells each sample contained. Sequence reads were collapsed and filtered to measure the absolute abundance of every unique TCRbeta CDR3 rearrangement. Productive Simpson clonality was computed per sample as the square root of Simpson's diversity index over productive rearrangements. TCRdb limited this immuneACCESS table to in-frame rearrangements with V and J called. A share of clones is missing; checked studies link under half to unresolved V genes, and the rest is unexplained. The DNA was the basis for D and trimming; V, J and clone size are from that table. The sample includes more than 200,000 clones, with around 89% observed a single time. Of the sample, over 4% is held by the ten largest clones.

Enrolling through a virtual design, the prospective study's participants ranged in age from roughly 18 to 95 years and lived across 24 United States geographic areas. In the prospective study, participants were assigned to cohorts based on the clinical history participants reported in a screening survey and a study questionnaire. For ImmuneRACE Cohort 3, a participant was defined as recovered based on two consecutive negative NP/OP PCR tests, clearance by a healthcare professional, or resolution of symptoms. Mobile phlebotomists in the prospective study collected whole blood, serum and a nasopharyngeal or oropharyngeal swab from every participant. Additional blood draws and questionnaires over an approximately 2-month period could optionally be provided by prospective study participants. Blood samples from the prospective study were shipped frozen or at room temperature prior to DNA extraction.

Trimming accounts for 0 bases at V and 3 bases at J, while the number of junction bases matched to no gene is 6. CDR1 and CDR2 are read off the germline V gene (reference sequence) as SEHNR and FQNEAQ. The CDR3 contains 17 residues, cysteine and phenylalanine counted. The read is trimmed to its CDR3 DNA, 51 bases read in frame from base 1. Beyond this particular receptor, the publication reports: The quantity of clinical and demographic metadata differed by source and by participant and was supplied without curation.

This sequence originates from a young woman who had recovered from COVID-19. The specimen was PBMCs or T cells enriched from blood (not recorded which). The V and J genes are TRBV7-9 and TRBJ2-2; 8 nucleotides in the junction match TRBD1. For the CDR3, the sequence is CASSLALGQGHTGELFF. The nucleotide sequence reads TGTGCCAGCAGCTTAGCTCTCGGACAGGGACACACCGGGGAGCTGTTTTTT.